This TCR beta chain was documented in a study of blood T cell repertoires in COVID-19. V shed 3 bases, J shed 3 bases, and the junction held 5 bases outside the gene matches. Germline assignment: CDR1 DFQATT and CDR2 SNEGSKA (reference sequence). This CDR3 contains 15 residues. The protocol was immunoSEQ multiplex PCR, while the TCRdb copy is restricted to in-frame clones and leaves out a portion. The table records around 52,000 clones, about nine tenths of them present only once. The sequence came from a woman older than 75 with COVID-19, enrolled during active disease. The V call is TRBV20-1, the J call TRBJ1-5; 10 nucleotides line up with TRBD1. The specimen sequenced was peripheral blood. CDR3 sequence reads: CSASADRGNNQPQHF. The CDR3 DNA reads as TGCAGTGCTAGTGCGGACAGGGGGAACAATCAGCCCCAGCATTTT.